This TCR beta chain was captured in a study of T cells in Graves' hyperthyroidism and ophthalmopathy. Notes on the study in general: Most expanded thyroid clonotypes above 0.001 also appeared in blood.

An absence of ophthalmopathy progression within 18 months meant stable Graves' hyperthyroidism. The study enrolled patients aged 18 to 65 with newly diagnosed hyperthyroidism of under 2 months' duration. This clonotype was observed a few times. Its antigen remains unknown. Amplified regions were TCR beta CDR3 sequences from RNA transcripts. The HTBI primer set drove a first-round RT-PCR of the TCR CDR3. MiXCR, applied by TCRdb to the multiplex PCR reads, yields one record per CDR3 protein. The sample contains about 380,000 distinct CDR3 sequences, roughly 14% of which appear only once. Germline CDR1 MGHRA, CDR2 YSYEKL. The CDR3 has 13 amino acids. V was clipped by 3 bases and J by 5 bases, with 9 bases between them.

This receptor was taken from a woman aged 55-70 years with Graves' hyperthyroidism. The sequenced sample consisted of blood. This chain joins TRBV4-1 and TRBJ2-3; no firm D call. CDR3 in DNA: TGCGCCAGCAGCCATAGTCTGGTAGATACGCAGTATTTT. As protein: CASSHSLVDTQYF.